This T cell receptor beta chain was recovered during a study of CD8 T cells in ankylosing spondylitis. Study-wide findings and caveats: Disease-associated clones were reportedly significantly overrepresented in matched ankylosing spondylitis synovial fluid. Some motif variants were previously reported in reactive arthritis synovial fluid and blood. Blood of patients with ankylosing spondylitis appeared to be characterized by a TCR beta motif of eight highly homologous variants.

CDR1 and CDR2 from the germline V gene are SGHRS and YFSETQ. V lost 4 bases and J 0 bases, leaving 11 bases between the germline ends. CDR3 size: 15 residues. The table lists this clonotype with a few counts. No antigen is known for it. With molecular barcodes, quantitative 5'-RACE was used to make the TCR beta libraries. One entry per CDR3 protein results from TCRdb running MiXCR on the 5' RACE reads. Among about 160,000 distinct CDR3 sequences, roughly 18% were seen once, and the ten largest hold under 9%. The sequencing sample was made of blood, either unsorted or a sorted T cell fraction (not recorded which). This clonotype was sampled from a male donor with ankylosing spondylitis or in good health (not recorded which). The chain employs TRBV5-1 and TRBJ2-1, with D perhaps TRBD2 (5 bases). The chain's CDR3 is CASSGEGSSYNEQFF. In nucleotides, the CDR3 is TGCGCCAGCAGCGGCGAGGGCAGCTCCTACAATGAGCAGTTCTTC.